These 18 T cell receptor beta chains were all obtained from the same sample, sequenced in a study of shared clonotypes between healthy human individuals. The data were produced by immunoSEQ multiplex PCR, yet TCRdb's version contains in-frame clones alone and is incomplete. The sample gives roughly 1 million clones, around 76% of which show up once; roughly 1.4% is in the top ten. The sample taken for sequencing was memory CD4+ T cells sorted from blood. Subset in this sample: CD45RA-negative fraction. These receptors were obtained from a man aged 18 to 29 in good health.

The chain uses TRBV12-5 and TRBJ1-1, with D hard to call. The CDR3 is 13 residues long. CDR1 and CDR2 (germline): LGHNT, FRNRAP. The ends were cut back, 3 bases at V and 5 bases at J, with 10 bases in the middle. For the CDR3, the DNA is TGTGCTAGTGGTTTAAACCCGGGGACTGAAGCTTTCTTT. Encoded protein: CASGLNPGTEAFF.

The CDR3 region has the DNA TGTGCCAGCAGTTTAGGACGCTACAATGAGCAGTTCTTC. This codes for CASSLGRYNEQFF. The chain carries TRBV6-5 and TRBJ2-1; D unresolved. The ends were cut back, 4 bases at V and 3 bases at J, with 7 bases in the middle. The CDR3 covers 13 residues. CDR1 MNHEY and CDR2 SVGAGI come from the germline V gene.

V gene TRBV25-1 combines with J gene TRBJ1-2, with unresolved D. CDR1 is MGHDK, CDR2 SYGVNS, per germline. This CDR3 is 13 amino acids long. V lost 0 bases, J lost 5 bases, and 7 bases lay in between. The CDR3 nucleotides read TGTGCCAGCAGTGAATATCAAGGGTATGGCTACACCTTC. Translated: CASSEYQGYGYTF.

This chain links TRBV6-5 with TRBJ2-3; 10 nucleotides match TRBD2. Germline CDR1 MNHEY, CDR2 SVGAGI. This CDR3 is built from 15 residues. Trimming cost V 8 bases and J 3 bases; bases outside gene matches: 8. CDR3 DNA: TGTGCCAGCGGCCGGGGACTAGCGAAAACAGATACGCAGTATTTT. Residues: CASGRGLAKTDTQYF.

The table lists this clone with a count of one. The genes are TRBV18 and TRBJ2-3; TRBD2 matches at 8 bases. With V trimmed by 6 bases and J by 2 bases, 10 bases remained unmatched. There are 16 residues in the CDR3. Germline V gene sequence: CDR1 KGHSH, CDR2 LQKENI. The CDR3 DNA reads TGTGCCAGCTCCAGAACAGCGGGAGACCTCACAGATACGCAGTATTTT. As protein: CASSRTAGDLTDTQYF. The variable domain in full, completed from reference TRBV18 and TRBJ2-3, reads NAGVMQNPRHLVRRRGQEARLRCSPMKGHSHVYWYRQLPEEGLKFMVYLQKENIIDESGMPKERFSAEFPKEGPSILRIQQVVRGDSAAYFCASSRTAGDLTDTQYFGPGTRLTVL.

For this clone: The sample carries other DNA sequences with the same CDR3. The chain joins TRBV18 to TRBJ1-1; D is possibly TRBD1 (5 bases). This CDR3 region has 13 residues. Per germline, CDR1 KGHSH and CDR2 LQKENI. The ends were cut back, 4 bases at V and 1 base at J, with 7 bases in the middle. The CDR3 here is CASSRDGNTEAFF. The CDR3 nucleotides read TGTGCCAGCTCACGGGACGGGAACACTGAAGCTTTCTTT. Full variable domain (rest looked up from reference TRBV18 and TRBJ1-1): NAGVMQNPRHLVRRRGQEARLRCSPMKGHSHVYWYRQLPEEGLKFMVYLQKENIIDESGMPKERFSAEFPKEGPSILRIQQVVRGDSAAYFCASSRDGNTEAFFGQGTRLTVV.

V is TRBV28 and J is TRBJ1-1; 10 bases fit TRBD1. Germline V lookup: CDR1 MDHEN, CDR2 SYDVKM. With V trimmed by 6 bases and J by 4 bases, 5 bases remained unmatched. This CDR3 comprises 14 residues. Here the CDR3 reads CASRTGQGSTEAFF. In DNA form, the CDR3 reads TGTGCCAGCAGGACGGGACAGGGGTCCACTGAAGCTTTCTTT.

The sample holds a few counts of this clone. This sequence joins TRBV5-6 and TRBJ1-1; TRBD1 is a possible D gene (5 bases). V lost 4 bases, J lost 1 base, and 11 bases lay in between. Germline V lookup: CDR1 SGHDT, CDR2 YYEEEE. The CDR3 covers 14 residues. The CDR3 protein is CASSVRTPNTEAFF. In DNA form, the CDR3 reads TGTGCCAGCAGCGTTCGGACACCGAACACTGAAGCTTTCTTT.

The V and J genes are TRBV12-5 and TRBJ1-5; D uncertain. Per the germline V gene, CDR1 is LGHNT and CDR2 is FRNRAP. This CDR3 is 13 amino acids long. Trimming removed 8 bases from V and 2 bases from J, with 10 bases in between. CDR3 loop: CASRYGGNQPQHF. CDR3 bases: TGTGCTAGTCGGTACGGGGGCAATCAGCCCCAGCATTTT.

The rearrangement uses TRBV2 and TRBJ2-3; 9 bases line up with TRBD2. CDR1 is SNHLY and CDR2 is FYNNEI in the germline V gene. This CDR3 spans 13 amino acids. The V and J ends lost 9 bases and 4 bases, in that order; junction bases with no gene match: 5. CDR3 nucleotide sequence: TGTGCCAGTTTAGCGGGGGTCCCAGATACGCAGTATTTT. Encoded protein: CASLAGVPDTQYF.

Only a few counts were recorded for this clone. A junction end diverges from the germline sequence, so it may reflect a read error. The J gene is TRBJ1-6, the V gene TRBV10-1; D is uncertain. The CDR3 has 14 residues. CDR1 and CDR2 (germline): WNHNN, SYGVQD (reference sequence). CDR3 bases: TGCGCCAGCTGTGAAGGCTCCTATAATTCACCCCTCCACTTT. Amino acid sequence: CASCEGSYNSPLHF.

This rearrangement joins TRBV28 to TRBJ1-6; 7 bases agree with TRBD1. The CDR3 is 16 amino acids. V was clipped by 7 bases and J by 7 bases; unmatched bases: 13. Germline V gene data show CDR1 as MDHEN and CDR2 as SYDVKM. The CDR3 coding sequence is TGTGCCAGCAAACCCCCCACCGGGACAGAAAATTCACCCCTCCACTTT. Protein: CASKPPTGTENSPLHF.

The chain uses TRBV4-1 and TRBJ1-1; 7 bases agree with TRBD1. The CDR3 is made up of 13 amino acids. The V segment lost 4 bases and the J segment 5 bases; nucleotides outside the gene matches: 4. CDR1 is MGHRA and CDR2 is YSYEKL in the germline V gene. The CDR3 nucleotides are TGCGCCAGCAGCCTCACAGGGGTGACTGAAGCTTTCTTT. Protein product: CASSLTGVTEAFF.

The chain is built from TRBV28 and TRBJ1-5; a possible D gene is TRBD1 (6 bases). The length of the CDR3 is 18 residues. V was shortened by 5 bases and J by 0 bases, with 20 bases between the two germline ends. From germline, CDR1 is MDHEN and CDR2 SYDVKM. In DNA, the CDR3 is TGTGCCAGCAGTCCGGACAGAAAGAGTGTTTATAGCAATCAGCCCCAGCATTTT. It encodes CASSPDRKSVYSNQPQHF. Filled out from reference TRBV28 and TRBJ1-5, the complete variable domain reads DVKVTQSSRYLVKRTGEKVFLECVQDMDHENMFWYRQDPGLGLRLIYFSYDVKMKEKGDIPEGYSVSREKKERFSLILESASTNQTSMYLCASSPDRKSVYSNQPQHFGDGTRLSIL.

This clone was seen a single time. The rearrangement joins TRBV29-1 to TRBJ2-5; TRBD1 matches 9 bases. The CDR3 covers 14 residues. CDR1 and CDR2 from the germline V gene are SQVTM and ANQGSEA. Unmatched junction bases numbered 7, after V lost 5 bases and J lost 3 bases. The CDR3 DNA is TGCAGCGTTTCCGGACAGGGGAAAGAAGAGACCCAGTACTTC. This encodes CSVSGQGKEETQYF. Complete variable domain (other parts from reference TRBV29-1 and TRBJ2-5): SAVISQKPSRDICQRGTSLTIQCQVDSQVTMMFWYRQQPGQSLTLIATANQGSEATYESGFVIDKFPISRPNLTFSTLTVSNMSPEDSSIYLCSVSGQGKEETQYFGPGTRLLVL.

A remark on this clone: At the DNA level, this CDR3 is encoded by other sequences in the same sample as well. This chain links TRBV5-1 with TRBJ2-5, with a possible D match to TRBD1 (6 bases). The CDR3 is made up of 13 amino acids. CDR1 and CDR2 (germline): SGHRS, YFSETQ. Trimming took off 1 base at V and 5 bases at J, with 9 bases between the two ends. This chain's CDR3 is CASSLLRGETQYF. CDR3 nucleotide sequence: TGCGCCAGCAGCTTGCTGAGGGGGGAGACCCAGTACTTC. Complete variable domain (other parts from reference TRBV5-1 and TRBJ2-5): KAGVTQTPRYLIKTRGQQVTLSCSPISGHRSVSWYQQTPGQGLQFLFEYFSETQRNKGNFPGRFSGRQFSNSRSEMNVSTLELGDSALYLCASSLLRGETQYFGPGTRLLVL.

A few counts support this clone. This same CDR3 is encoded by further DNA sequences in the sample. The gene calls are TRBV5-4 and TRBJ2-7, with unresolved D. V was shortened by 3 bases and J by 3 bases, with 7 bases between the two germline ends. The CDR3 runs to 12 residues. Germline V gene data show CDR1 as SGHNT and CDR2 as YYREEE (reference sequence). For the CDR3, the DNA is TGTGCCAGCAGCTCCGACGGCTACGAGCAGTACTTC. It codes for CASSSDGYEQYF.

Concerning this clone itself: A far larger clone differs by one base, so this is likely a read error. Other DNA variants within this sample encode the same CDR3. The rearrangement uses TRBV20-1 and TRBJ2-1, with D unresolved. Trimming removed 1 base at V and 8 bases at J, with 6 bases between. The CDR3 is 11 amino acids. In germline, CDR1 is DFQATT, CDR2 SNEGSKA (reference sequence). The CDR3 sequence is CSARGVDEQFF. The DNA for the CDR3 is TGCAGTGCTAGAGGGGTGGATGAGCAGTTCTTC.